This T cell receptor (beta chain) was sequenced for a study of blood T cell repertoires in COVID-19. Overall study: Acute and convalescent COVID-19 specimens originated in the United States, Italy and Spain. Nucleic acid was either cDNA or gDNA, and it came from T cells, B-cell-depleted T cells, or PBMCs.

The CDR3 is made up of 12 amino acids. The ends were cut back, 3 bases at V and 4 bases at J, with 6 bases in the middle. Germline values: CDR1 SGHTA, CDR2 FQGNSA. Source study methods: Nucleated cell counts were estimated from reference gene primer amplification. Profiled with immunoSEQ multiplex PCR; TCRdb holds only in-frame clones, not every one. Clone size and the V and J calls come from that table; the DNA yielded D and trimming. Among fewer than 85,000 clones listed, 80% to 90% were seen once. This rearrangement joins TRBV7-2 to TRBJ1-1, with D unclear. Sequenced input: peripheral blood. The sequence was obtained from a woman aged 55-70 years with acute or convalescent COVID-19. The CDR3, as DNA: TGTGCCAGCAGCTTCGGTCTCACTGAAGCTTTCTTT. Translated, it gives CASSFGLTEAFF.